The sequence of this TCR beta chain was determined in a study of blood T cell repertoires in COVID-19. As for the study in general: There were acute and convalescent COVID-19 samples, and they came from the United States, Italy and Spain. Sample material is recorded as cDNA or gDNA derived from T cells, B-cell-depleted T cells, or PBMCs.

Trimming cost V 4 bases and J 4 bases, with 10 bases left between them. CDR1 is LGHDT, CDR2 YNNKEL, per germline (reference sequence). The CDR3 covers 13 residues. Per the original methods: Amplified reference gene primers provided the basis for estimating nucleated cell counts. The table came from immunoSEQ multiplex PCR; TCRdb's copy has only in-frame clones and leaves some out. That table gives V, J and clone size, and the DNA gave D and trimming. Of more than 150,000 clones listed, roughly 74% are singletons. This clone was picked up one time. Sequencing was done on a sample of peripheral blood. The clonotype originates from a woman older than 75 with acute or convalescent COVID-19. The V and J genes are TRBV3-1 (or the pseudogene TRBV3-2) and TRBJ1-1, with a tentative D call TRBD1 (5 bases). The CDR3 reads CASSRGEVTEAFF. The CDR3, as DNA: TGTGCCAGCAGCCGAGGGGAGGTCACTGAAGCTTTCTTT.